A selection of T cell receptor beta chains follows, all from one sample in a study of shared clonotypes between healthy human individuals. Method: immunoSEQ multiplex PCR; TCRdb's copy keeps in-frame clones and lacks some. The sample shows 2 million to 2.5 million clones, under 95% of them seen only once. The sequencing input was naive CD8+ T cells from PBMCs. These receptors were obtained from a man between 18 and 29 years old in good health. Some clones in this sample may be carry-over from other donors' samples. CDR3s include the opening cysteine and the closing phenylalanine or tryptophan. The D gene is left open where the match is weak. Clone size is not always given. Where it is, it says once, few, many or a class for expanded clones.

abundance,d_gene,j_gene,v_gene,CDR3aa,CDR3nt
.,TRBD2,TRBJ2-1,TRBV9,CASSPGTSGWDEQFF,TGTGCCAGCAGCCCCGGGACTAGCGGGTGGGATGAGCAGTTCTTC
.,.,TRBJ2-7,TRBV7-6,CASSPAYEQYF,TGTGCCAGCAGCCCGGCCTACGAGCAGTACTTC
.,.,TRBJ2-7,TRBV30,CAVDSYEQYF,TGTGCCGTTGACAGCTACGAGCAGTACTTC
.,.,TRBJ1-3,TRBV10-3,CAIMAVNTIYF,TGTGCCATCATGGCTGTAAACACCATATATTTT
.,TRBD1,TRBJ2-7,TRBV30,CAWSQGTELSYEQYF,TGTGCCTGGAGTCAGGGGACAGAGCTTTCCTACGAGCAGTACTTC
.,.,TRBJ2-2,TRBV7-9,CASNKKGTGELFF,TGTGCCAGCAATAAGAAGGGGACCGGGGAGCTGTTTTTT
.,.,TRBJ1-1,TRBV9,CASSVGSGGTEAFF,TGTGCCAGCAGCGTAGGCTCCGGAGGCACTGAAGCTTTCTTT
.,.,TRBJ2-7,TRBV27,CASSLFFGPSSYEQYF,TGTGCCAGCAGTTTATTTTTCGGGCCCAGCTCCTACGAGCAGTACTTC
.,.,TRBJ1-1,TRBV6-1,CASSETGNTEAFF,TGTGCCAGCAGTGAAACAGGGAACACTGAAGCTTTCTTT
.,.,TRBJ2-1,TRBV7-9,CASSLGPGYYNEQFF,TGTGCCAGCAGCTTAGGTCCCGGATACTACAATGAGCAGTTCTTC
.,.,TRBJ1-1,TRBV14,CASSLLGNTEAFF,TGTGCCAGCAGCCTTCTTGGGAACACTGAAGCTTTCTTT
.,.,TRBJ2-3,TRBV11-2,CASSLVWASESDTQYF,TGTGCCAGCAGCTTAGTATGGGCTAGCGAGTCAGATACGCAGTATTTT
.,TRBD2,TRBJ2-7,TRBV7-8,CASSLARGRVHEQYF,TGTGCCAGCAGCTTAGCTCGCGGGAGGGTCCACGAGCAGTACTTC
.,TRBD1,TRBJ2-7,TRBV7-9,CASSSTDRGYEQYF,TGTGCCAGCAGCTCTACGGACAGGGGCTACGAGCAGTACTTC
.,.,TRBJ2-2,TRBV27,CASRRTGTGELFF,TGTGCCAGCCGCCGGACCGGCACCGGGGAGCTGTTTTTT
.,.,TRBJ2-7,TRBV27,CASSLYNRQYF,TGTGCCAGCAGTTTATATAATAGGCAGTACTTC
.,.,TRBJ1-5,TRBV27,CASSPTASGNQPQHF,TGTGCCAGCAGTCCGACCGCTTCGGGCAATCAGCCCCAGCATTTT
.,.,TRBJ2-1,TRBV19,CASRDSPGYGEQFF,TGTGCCAGCCGGGACTCGCCTGGTTATGGTGAGCAGTTCTTC
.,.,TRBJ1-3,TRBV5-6,CASSKRGNTIYF,TGTGCCAGCAGCAAAAGAGGAAACACCATATATTTT
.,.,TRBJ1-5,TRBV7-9,CASSLSYQPQHF,TGTGCCAGCAGCTTAAGTTATCAGCCCCAGCATTTT
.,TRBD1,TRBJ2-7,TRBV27,CASSTRQGFHEQYF,TGTGCCAGCAGTACCCGACAGGGCTTCCACGAGCAGTACTTC
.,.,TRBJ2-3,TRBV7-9,CASSIERRQADTQYF,TGTGCCAGCAGTATCGAGCGGAGGCAAGCCGATACGCAGTATTTT
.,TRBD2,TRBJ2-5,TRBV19,CASSTLAGGSLMETQYF,TGTGCCAGTAGTACCCTCGCGGGGGGCAGTCTTATGGAGACCCAGTACTTC
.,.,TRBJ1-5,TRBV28,CASSLNPWGGQPQHF,TGTGCCAGCAGTTTAAATCCCTGGGGAGGTCAGCCCCAGCATTTT
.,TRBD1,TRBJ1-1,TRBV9,CASSPRDRANTEAFF,TGTGCCAGCAGCCCCAGGGACAGGGCGAACACTGAAGCTTTCTTT
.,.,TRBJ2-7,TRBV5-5,CASMVSYEQYF,TGTGCCAGCATGGTGTCCTACGAGCAGTACTTC
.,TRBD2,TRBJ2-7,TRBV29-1,CSVEDGGLAGGPRDEQYF,TGCAGCGTTGAAGACGGGGGACTAGCGGGAGGGCCTCGGGACGAGCAGTACTTC
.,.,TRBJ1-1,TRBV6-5,CASSAGGGTEAFF,TGTGCCAGCAGTGCTGGGGGGGGCACTGAAGCTTTCTTT
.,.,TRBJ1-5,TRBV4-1,CASSQVKLSNQPQHF,TGCGCCAGCAGCCAAGTGAAGTTAAGCAATCAGCCCCAGCATTTT
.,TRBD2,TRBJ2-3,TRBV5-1,CASSLDGTSGITDTQYF,TGCGCCAGCAGCTTGGATGGGACTAGCGGAATAACAGATACGCAGTATTTT
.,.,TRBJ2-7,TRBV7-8,CASSSSSLGLNQYEQYF,TGTGCCAGCAGCTCCTCCTCTTTGGGACTTAACCAATACGAGCAGTACTTC
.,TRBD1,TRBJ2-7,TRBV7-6,CASSSGTGGAYEQYF,TGTGCCAGCAGCTCTGGGACAGGGGGGGCCTACGAGCAGTACTTC
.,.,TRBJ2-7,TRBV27,CASSSGSPYEQYF,TGTGCCAGCAGTTCCGGGAGTCCCTACGAGCAGTACTTC
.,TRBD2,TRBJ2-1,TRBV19,CASSPGLASYNEQFF,TGTGCCAGTAGTCCGGGACTAGCATCCTACAATGAGCAGTTCTTC
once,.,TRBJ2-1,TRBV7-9,CASIHRRGSSYNEQFF,TGTGCCAGCATCCATCGCAGGGGTAGCTCCTACAATGAGCAGTTCTTC
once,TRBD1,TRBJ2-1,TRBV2,CASSDGQGHNEQFF,TGTGCCAGCAGTGATGGACAGGGGCACAATGAGCAGTTCTTC
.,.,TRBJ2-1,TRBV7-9,CASSSPRGQFF,TGTGCCAGCAGCTCCCCCCGTGGGCAGTTCTTC
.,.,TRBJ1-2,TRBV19,CASSIPYGYTF,TGTGCCAGTAGTATACCTTATGGCTACACCTTC
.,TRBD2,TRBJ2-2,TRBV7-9,CASSLSALAVNTGELFF,TGTGCCAGCAGCTTATCTGCACTAGCGGTTAACACCGGGGAGCTGTTTTTT
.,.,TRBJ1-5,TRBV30,CAWKRGDQPQHF,TGTGCCTGGAAACGTGGGGATCAGCCCCAGCATTTT
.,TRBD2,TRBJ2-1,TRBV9,CASSVGLAGGGPYNEQFF,TGTGCCAGCAGCGTAGGACTAGCGGGAGGTGGGCCGTACAATGAGCAGTTCTTC
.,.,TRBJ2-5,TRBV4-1,CASSRVGGQETQYF,TGCGCCAGCAGCAGGGTAGGGGGTCAAGAGACCCAGTACTTC